This T cell receptor (beta chain) was sequenced for a study of CXCR3-negative and CXCR3-positive naive CD8 T cells. For the study at large: Sequencing yielded 140 million or so TRB reads, roughly 1.5 +/- 0.3 million per library.

Carrying UMI labels, the TRB cDNA libraries were prepared through 5' RACE. One entry per CDR3 protein, without DNA, is what TCRdb gives after re-calling the 5' RACE reads. This table lists approximately 88,000 distinct CDR3 sequences. The sequence was obtained from a human donor in good health. Some clones in this sample may be carry-over from other donors' samples. The sequenced material came from naive CXCR3- CD8+ T cells from blood. This sample's subset: CD45RO-CCR7+CD27+CD95- naive CD8+ T cells lacking CXCR3 (TNR3-).

The CDR3 protein is CSVLRGATSEELYEQYF. This chain links TRBV29-1 with TRBJ2-7; TCRdb indicates TRBD1, and absent DNA this call remains unverified. The CDR3 has 17 amino acids. CDR1 is SQVTM and CDR2 is ANQGSEA in the germline V gene.